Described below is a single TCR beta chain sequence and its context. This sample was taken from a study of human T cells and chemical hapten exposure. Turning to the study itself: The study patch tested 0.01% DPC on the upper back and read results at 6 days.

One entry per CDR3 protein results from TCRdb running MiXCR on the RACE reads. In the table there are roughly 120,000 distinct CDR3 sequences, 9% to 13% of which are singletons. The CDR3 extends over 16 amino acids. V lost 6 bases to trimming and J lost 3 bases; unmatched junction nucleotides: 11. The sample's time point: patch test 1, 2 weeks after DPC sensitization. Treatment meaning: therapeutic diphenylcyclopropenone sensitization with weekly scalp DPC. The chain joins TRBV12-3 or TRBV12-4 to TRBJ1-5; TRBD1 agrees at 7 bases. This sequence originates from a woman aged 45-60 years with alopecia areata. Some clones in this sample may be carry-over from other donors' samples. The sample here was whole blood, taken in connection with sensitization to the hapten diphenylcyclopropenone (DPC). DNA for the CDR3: TGTGCCAGCAGCCCACCCGGGACAGCCCTCAATCAGCCCCAGCATTTT. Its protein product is CASSPPGTALNQPQHF.